This T cell receptor beta chain was recorded in a study of CD8 T cells in Susac syndrome. With random hexamers, reverse transcription was performed on roughly 0.5 to 1 ug of RNA. Multiplex immunoSEQ PCR targeted 54 Vbeta and 13 Jbeta TCR beta segments. TCRdb ran MiXCR on the immunoSEQ multiplex PCR reads and lists one entry per CDR3 protein. The data hold 65,000 to 95,000 distinct CDR3 sequences, with about 94% observed a single time. This clonotype was seen a few times. The CDR3 length is 15 residues. Germline V gene lookup returns CDR1 SGHTS and CDR2 YDEGEE. Trimming stripped 1 base from V and 4 bases from J, with 12 bases between.

This TCR was recovered from a human donor with Susac syndrome. The chain recombines TRBV5-8 with TRBJ1-5; tentatively, D is TRBD1 (5 bases). Material for sequencing was CD8+ T cells from PBMCs. CDR3 residues: CASSLWGEGNQPQHF. The CDR3 nucleotides read TGTGCCAGCAGCTTGTGGGGGGAGGGGAATCAGCCCCAGCATTTT.